Sequencing of this T cell receptor (beta chain) was carried out in a study of pediatric ulcerative colitis. Study-level points and caveats: Repertoires came from total lymphocyte DNA, not specific subsets. Compared with controls, ulcerative colitis showed greater blood-rectum clone sharing.

Notes on this clone: Its cognate antigen is unknown.

Germline lookup yields CDR1 MNHEY and CDR2 SVGAGI. The CDR3 is 15 residues long. Trimming pared 2 bases from V and 8 bases from J, leaving 15 bases between. Sequencing depth was up to 500,000 reads per sample. Generated by immunoSEQ multiplex PCR, the TCRdb table keeps only in-frame clones and is missing some. The sample lists about 37,000 clones; 65% to 80% were seen once. The rectum was sampled with one to two pinch biopsies at colonoscopy. The diagnostic colonoscopy in ulcerative colitis patients preceded any immunosuppressive treatment. The source of this sequence is a boy aged 10-17 years with severe ulcerative colitis. The specimen sequenced was gut tissue. The rearrangement joins TRBV6-5 to TRBJ1-4; possible D gene TRBD1, 5 bases. For the CDR3, the DNA is TGTGCCAGCAGTTACGGGTGGGGCCAAAGAGAAAAACTGTTTTTT. Its translation is CASSYGWGQREKLFF.